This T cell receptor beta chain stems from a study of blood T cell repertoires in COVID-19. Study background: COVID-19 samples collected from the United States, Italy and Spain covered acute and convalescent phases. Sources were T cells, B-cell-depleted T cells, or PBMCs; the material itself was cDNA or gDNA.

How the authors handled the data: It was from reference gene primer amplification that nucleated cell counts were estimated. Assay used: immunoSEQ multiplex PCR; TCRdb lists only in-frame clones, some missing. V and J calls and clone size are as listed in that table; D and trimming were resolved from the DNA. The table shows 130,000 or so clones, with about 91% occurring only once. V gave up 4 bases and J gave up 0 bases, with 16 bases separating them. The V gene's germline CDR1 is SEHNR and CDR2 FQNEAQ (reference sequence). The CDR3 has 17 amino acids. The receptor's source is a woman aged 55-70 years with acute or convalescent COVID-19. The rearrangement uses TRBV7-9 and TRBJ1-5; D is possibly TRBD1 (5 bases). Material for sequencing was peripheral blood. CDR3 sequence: CASSSQGGPISNQPQHF. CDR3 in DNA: TGTGCCAGCAGCTCGCAGGGTGGACCCATTAGCAATCAGCCCCAGCATTTT.